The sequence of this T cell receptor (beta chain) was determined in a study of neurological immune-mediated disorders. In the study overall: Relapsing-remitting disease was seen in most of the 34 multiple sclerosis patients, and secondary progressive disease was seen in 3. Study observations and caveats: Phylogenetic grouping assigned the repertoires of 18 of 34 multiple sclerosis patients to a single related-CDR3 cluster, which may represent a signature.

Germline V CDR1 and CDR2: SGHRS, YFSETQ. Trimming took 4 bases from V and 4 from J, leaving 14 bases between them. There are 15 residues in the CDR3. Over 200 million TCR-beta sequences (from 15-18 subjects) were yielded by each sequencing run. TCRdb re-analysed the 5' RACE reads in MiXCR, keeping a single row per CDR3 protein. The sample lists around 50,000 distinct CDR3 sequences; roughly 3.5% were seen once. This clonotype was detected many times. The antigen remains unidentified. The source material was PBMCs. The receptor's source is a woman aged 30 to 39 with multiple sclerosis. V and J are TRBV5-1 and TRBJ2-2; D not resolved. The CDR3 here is CASSLPAGFTGELFF. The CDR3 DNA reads TGCGCCAGCAGCCTGCCGGCTGGGTTCACCGGGGAGCTGTTTTTT.